The clone carrying this T cell receptor (beta chain) was seen a few times. The antigen remains undetermined. RNA transcripts were the template for amplifying TCR beta CDR3 regions. With the HTBI primer set, the TCR CDR3 went through a first round of RT-PCR. TCRdb reprocessed the multiplex PCR reads with MiXCR, giving one entry per CDR3 protein. The sample includes some 350,000 distinct CDR3 sequences, 25% of them seen just once. This sample was taken from a study of T cells in Graves' hyperthyroidism and ophthalmopathy. Study-wide results and limits: Blood also contained most expanded thyroid clonotypes above 0.001.

The junction had 4 bases not matched to a gene; V was cut back by 4 bases and J by 5 bases. The length of the CDR3 is 15 residues. CDR1 is SGHAT and CDR2 is FQNNGV in the germline V gene. Newly diagnosed patients aged 18 to 65 had hyperthyroidism of under 2 months' duration. Patients were excluded because of uncontrolled infection, other autoimmune disease, pregnancy or lactation. The authors took PBMCs from 10 ml fresh peripheral blood. The TCR originated in a man aged 50-60 years with Graves' hyperthyroidism. The sequenced material came from blood. The chain combines TRBV11-2 with TRBJ2-3, with 12 bases matching TRBD2. For the CDR3, the DNA is TGTGCCAGCAGCTCGACTAGCGGGAGTGTAGATACGCAGTATTTT. It yields the protein CASSSTSGSVDTQYF.